This entry lists 23 T cell receptor beta chains sequenced from one sample in a study of cytomegalovirus exposure and HLA in healthy donors. TCRdb keeps only in-frame clones here, not all; method: immunoSEQ multiplex PCR. This table holds under 300,000 clones, around 89% found once. Sequencing was done on a sample of PBMCs. These TCRs come from a woman between 18 and 30 years old in good health and CMV-seronegative.

The V and J genes are TRBV25-1 and TRBJ2-1; a weak D match, TRBD1 (5 bases). Germline loops: CDR1 MGHDK, CDR2 SYGVNS. CDR3 size: 14 residues. V dropped 5 bases and J dropped 2 bases, with 10 bases sitting between them. The DNA of the CDR3 is TGTGCCAGCAGTATACAGGTTCCCTACAATGAGCAGTTCTTC. Its protein product is CASSIQVPYNEQFF.

This chain joins TRBV11-3 and TRBJ2-2; D might be TRBD2 (5 bases). Germline loops: CDR1 SGHNT, CDR2 YENEEA. This CDR3 spans 14 amino acids. The V and J ends lost 5 bases and 5 bases respectively, with 12 bases between them. The CDR3 bases are TGTGCCAGCAGCGCCCCTCGGGGTACCGGGGAGCTGTTTTTT. This translates into CASSAPRGTGELFF.

The chain carries TRBV5-1 and TRBJ2-1, with D maybe TRBD2 (5 bases). The germline CDR1 and CDR2 sequences are SGHRS and YFSETQ. V was pared by 4 bases and J by 7 bases, with 18 bases between. The CDR3 totals 15 residues. This chain's CDR3 is CASSISVTGGNEQFF. DNA of the CDR3: TGCGCCAGCAGCATCTCCGTGACGGGCGGGAATGAGCAGTTCTTC.

The J gene is TRBJ2-1, the V gene TRBV7-6; 13 nucleotides line up with TRBD2. V was pared by 5 bases and J by 5 bases, with 3 bases of the junction left unmatched. The length of the CDR3 is 15 residues. Germline V CDR1 and CDR2: SGHVS, FNYEAQ. The CDR3 reads CASSPGLAGDNEQFF. DNA of the CDR3: TGTGCCAGCAGCCCAGGACTAGCGGGGGACAATGAGCAGTTCTTC.

The rearrangement links TRBV4-3 to TRBJ2-7; TRBD2 is a possible D gene (5 bases). This CDR3 is built from 13 residues. Deletions cut 3 bases from V and 2 bases from J, with 8 bases between. Germline values: CDR1 LGHNA, CDR2 YSLEER. In DNA, the CDR3 is TGCGCCAGCAGCCACGGGCGGGCCTACGAGCAGTACTTC. This translates into CASSHGRAYEQYF.

The rearrangement joins TRBV18 to TRBJ1-3; a weak D match, TRBD1 (6 bases). V was trimmed by 0 bases and J by 2 bases, leaving 8 bases between them. Germline-derived CDR1 and CDR2 are KGHSH and LQKENI. The CDR3 runs to 15 residues. CDR3 amino acids: CASSPPGTTGNTIYF. CDR3 in DNA: TGTGCCAGCTCACCACCAGGGACAACTGGAAACACCATATATTTT.

The J gene is TRBJ1-1, the V gene TRBV10-2; D ambiguous. CDR3 length: 13 amino acids. Trimming left V 2 bases short and J 3 bases short, with 7 bases between. Per the germline V gene, CDR1 is WSHSY and CDR2 is SAAADI. CDR3 nucleotides: TGCGCCAGCAGTGAGGGAGGCGACACTGAAGCTTTCTTT. Its protein product is CASSEGGDTEAFF.

This clone was observed a single time. The rearrangement joins TRBV7-9 to TRBJ2-1; maybe TRBD1 (5 bases). With 3 bases removed from V and 2 bases from J, the gap between germline ends came to 11 bases. Germline V gives CDR1 SEHNR, CDR2 FQNEAQ (reference sequence). CDR3 length: 15 amino acids. DNA for the CDR3: TGTGCCAGCAGCTTTGGGGCAGACCCCTACAATGAGCAGTTCTTC. Protein: CASSFGADPYNEQFF. The full variable domain, completed using reference TRBV7-9 and TRBJ2-1, is DTGVSQNPRHKITKRGQNVTFRCDPISEHNRLYWYRQTLGQGPEFLTYFQNEAQLEKSRLLSDRFSAERPKGSFSTLEIQRTEQGDSAMYLCASSFGADPYNEQFFGPGTRLTVL.

This chain uses TRBV6-6 with TRBJ2-5; 8 nucleotides line up with TRBD1. V was clipped by 5 bases and J by 4 bases; unmatched bases: 9. Germline CDR1 and CDR2: MNHNY and SVGAGI (reference sequence). This CDR3 region has 15 residues. The chain's CDR3 is CASSTQLTGGETQYF. CDR3 nucleotides: TGTGCCAGCAGTACCCAGTTAACAGGGGGAGAGACCCAGTACTTC.

The chain carries TRBV11-1 and TRBJ2-3, with D possibly matching TRBD2 (6 bases). Germline loops: CDR1 SGHAT, CDR2 FQDESV (reference sequence). Trimming removed 3 bases at V and 4 bases at J, with 8 bases between. There are 13 residues in the CDR3. The chain's CDR3 is CASSLGGADTQYF. Written as DNA, the CDR3 is TGTGCCAGCAGCTTGGGCGGGGCAGATACGCAGTATTTT.

V usage is TRBV6-1 and J usage is TRBJ1-4; a possible D gene is TRBD1 (6 bases). CDR1 is MNHNS, CDR2 SASEGT, per germline. The CDR3 is 14 residues long. The V and J ends lost 6 bases and 8 bases respectively, with 16 bases between them. The CDR3 region is CASRAGAGPEKLFF. The CDR3 DNA sequence: TGTGCCAGCAGAGCAGGGGCGGGCCCCGAAAAACTGTTTTTT.

This clone was observed a few times. The gene calls are TRBV11-3 and TRBJ2-7; 7 bases map to TRBD1. From germline, CDR1 is SGHNT and CDR2 YENEEA. Trimming cost V 5 bases and J 5 bases; bases outside gene matches: 6. This CDR3 region has 13 residues. In DNA form, the CDR3 reads TGTGCCAGCAGCCTGACAGGGTCGGACGAGCAGTACTTC. Translation: CASSLTGSDEQYF.

The chain carries TRBV29-1 and TRBJ2-3; D gene unclear. The CDR3 has 13 residues. The germline gives CDR1 SQVTM, CDR2 ANQGSEA. V was clipped by 4 bases and J by 2 bases, with 10 bases between them. The CDR3 loop is CSVAPPFTDTQYF. The DNA for the CDR3 is TGCAGCGTTGCCCCTCCTTTCACAGATACGCAGTATTTT.

The rearrangement uses TRBV19 and TRBJ1-2; a possible D gene is TRBD1 (6 bases). The germline V gene has CDR1 LNHDA and CDR2 SQIVND (reference sequence). The CDR3 has 11 residues. Trimming left V 7 bases short and J 7 bases short, with 10 bases between. CDR3 loop: CASKGVGGYTF. The DNA for the CDR3 is TGTGCCAGTAAGGGGGTCGGTGGCTACACCTTC.

The chain carries TRBV5-1 and TRBJ2-5; weak D call: TRBD2 (5 bases). In germline, CDR1 is SGHRS, CDR2 YFSETQ. The CDR3 runs 13 residues. With 9 bases removed from V and 3 bases from J, the gap between germline ends came to 15 bases. The CDR3 protein is CATGSGEEETQYF. In DNA form, the CDR3 reads TGCGCCACGGGGTCCGGGGAAGAAGAGACCCAGTACTTC.

The chain links TRBV7-2 to TRBJ2-5, with a weak D call TRBD2 (7 bases). Looked up from germline, CDR1 is SGHTA and CDR2 is FQGNSA. The length of the CDR3 is 15 residues. Trimming cost V 4 bases and J 3 bases, with 15 bases left between them. CDR3 sequence: CASSSYTGGEETQYF. The CDR3 DNA is TGTGCCAGCAGCTCTTATACGGGGGGCGAAGAGACCCAGTACTTC.

The chain uses TRBV5-1 and TRBJ1-4, with 9 nucleotides matching TRBD1. J gave up 5 bases and V 0 bases, and 8 bases lay outside the gene matches. CDR1 and CDR2 (germline): SGHRS, YFSETQ. There are 17 residues in the CDR3. The CDR3 here is CASSLGSTGGGNEKLFF. For the CDR3, the DNA is TGCGCCAGCAGCTTGGGGTCCACAGGGGGCGGAAATGAAAAACTGTTTTTT.

This clone was seen once. This chain links TRBV28 with TRBJ2-7; TRBD2 is a possible D gene (7 bases). The V end lost 6 bases, the J end lost 3 bases, and 24 bases lay between the germline ends. The CDR3 consists of 17 residues. CDR1 is MDHEN, CDR2 SYDVKM, per germline. The CDR3 sequence: CASSPPPRGASNYEQYF. The CDR3 bases are TGTGCCAGCAGCCCACCACCTCGGGGGGCCTCCAACTACGAGCAGTACTTC.

The rearrangement uses TRBV7-9 and TRBJ2-7; D may be TRBD1 (6 bases). CDR1 is SEHNR, CDR2 FQNEAQ, per germline (reference sequence). The CDR3 is 14 amino acids. V gave up 5 bases and J gave up 3 bases, with 14 bases separating them. Here the CDR3 DNA reads TGTGCCAGCAGCCAATCAGGGGCCCTCTACGAGCAGTACTTC. It is translated as CASSQSGALYEQYF.

The chain links TRBV7-8 to TRBJ1-2; TRBD1 matches 7 bases. This CDR3 has 16 residues. The J segment lost 3 bases and the V segment lost 5 bases, leaving 12 bases of the junction unmatched. The germline gives CDR1 SGHVS, CDR2 FQNEAQ. CDR3 sequence reads: CASSLGRQGGHYGYTF. The CDR3 coding sequence is TGTGCCAGCAGCCTAGGACGACAGGGTGGTCACTATGGCTACACCTTC.

This clone was observed a handful of times. The rearrangement links TRBV5-1 to TRBJ2-7, with D maybe TRBD2 (6 bases). The CDR3 covers 15 residues. Trimming pared 2 bases from V and 2 bases from J, leaving 14 bases between. Germline assignment: CDR1 SGHRS and CDR2 YFSETQ. CDR3: CASSLTGGGPYEQYF. The CDR3 nucleotides read TGCGCCAGCAGCTTAACAGGTGGAGGGCCCTACGAGCAGTACTTC.

This chain connects TRBV19 to TRBJ2-7; 7 bases are shared with TRBD2. The V and J ends lost 3 bases and 2 bases, in that order; junction bases with no gene match: 7. The CDR3 spans 15 residues. The germline CDR1 and CDR2 sequences are LNHDA and SQIVND (reference sequence). CDR3 sequence reads: CASSIRGLSTYEQYF. For the CDR3, the DNA is TGTGCCAGTAGTATCCGGGGACTATCTACCTACGAGCAGTACTTC.

The V and J genes are TRBV27 and TRBJ2-7; D ambiguous. The CDR3 has 14 residues. V gave up 7 bases and J gave up 7 bases, with 20 bases separating them. CDR1 and CDR2 (germline): MNHEY, SMNVEV (reference sequence). For the CDR3, the DNA is TGTGCCAGCAAAGGTTCGCTAAATCAGGTTGAGCAGTACTTC. This translates into CASKGSLNQVEQYF.